These 26 T cell receptor beta chains were all obtained from the same sample, sequenced in a study of blood T cell repertoires in COVID-19. Some clones are missing from TCRdb's copy, which holds only in-frame ones; the method was immunoSEQ multiplex PCR. The data hold more than 300,000 clones, with over 90% observed a single time. The sample consisted of PBMCs or T cells enriched from blood (not recorded which). Receptors originate from a woman in her twenties or thirties who had been exposed to COVID-19.

This chain connects TRBV9 to TRBJ2-2; D is possibly TRBD1 (5 bases). CDR1 and CDR2 (germline): SGDLS, YYNGEE. The CDR3 consists of 16 residues. V was trimmed by 3 bases and J by 2 bases, leaving 14 bases between them. CDR3 sequence: CASSAGQGRNTGELFF. CDR3 in DNA: TGTGCCAGCAGCGCTGGGCAGGGCCGTAACACCGGGGAGCTGTTTTTT. The variable domain in full, completed from reference TRBV9 and TRBJ2-2, reads DSGVTQTPKHLITATGQRVTLRCSPRSGDLSVYWYQQSLDQGLQFLIQYYNGEERAKGNILERFSAQQFPDLHSELNLSSLELGDSALYFCASSAGQGRNTGELFFGEGSRLTVL.

V and J are TRBV19 and TRBJ1-5; D not certain. The CDR3 extends over 16 amino acids. Trimming cost V 5 bases and J 2 bases, with 16 bases left between them. Germline CDR1 and CDR2: LNHDA and SQIVND (reference sequence). The CDR3 region is CASSPPRGRGNQPQHF. DNA of the CDR3: TGTGCCAGTAGTCCGCCTCGGGGTCGGGGCAATCAGCCCCAGCATTTT.

The V call is TRBV18, the J call TRBJ1-2, with a weak D call TRBD1 (6 bases). The CDR3 has 18 amino acids. V was pared by 0 bases and J by 3 bases, with 20 bases between. The germline V gene encodes CDR1 KGHSH and CDR2 LQKENI. CDR3 region: CASSPPPAGALSYYGYTF. Here the CDR3 DNA reads TGTGCCAGCTCACCACCGCCGGCAGGGGCTCTATCCTACTATGGCTACACCTTC.

The V gene is TRBV6-6, the J gene TRBJ2-1; a weak D match, TRBD1 (6 bases). This CDR3 comprises 16 residues. The V end lost 5 bases, the J end lost 0 bases, and 14 bases lay between the germline ends. Germline lookup yields CDR1 MNHNY and CDR2 SVGAGI (reference sequence). The CDR3 protein is CASSLNRVSSYNEQFF. The CDR3 region has the DNA TGTGCCAGCAGTCTTAACAGGGTAAGCTCCTACAATGAGCAGTTCTTC.

The genes are TRBV29-1 and TRBJ2-5; 9 bases match TRBD2. There are 13 residues in the CDR3. CDR1 and CDR2 from the germline V gene are SQVTM and ANQGSEA. Germline trimming cut 7 bases from V and 0 bases from J; bases unmatched to any gene: 3. In DNA form, the CDR3 reads TGCAGCGCCCCTAGCGGGGACCAAGAGACCCAGTACTTC. This encodes CSAPSGDQETQYF.

This chain uses TRBV4-1 with TRBJ2-5; D gene ambiguous. CDR1 MGHRA and CDR2 YSYEKL come from the germline V gene. The CDR3 contains 14 residues. Trimming shortened V by 0 bases and J by 1 base, and 6 bases separated the two germline ends. The CDR3 loop is CASSQDGFQETQYF. In nucleotides, the CDR3 is TGCGCCAGCAGCCAAGACGGTTTCCAAGAGACCCAGTACTTC.

V gene TRBV27 combines with J gene TRBJ2-6; D remains ambiguous. This CDR3 is 17 amino acids long. Germline V gene sequence: CDR1 MNHEY, CDR2 SMNVEV (reference sequence). V shed 2 bases and J shed 0 bases, with 11 bases lying between them. The CDR3 nucleotides read TGTGCCAGCAGTTTAGCACCTAGGTTCTCTGGGGCCAACGTCCTGACTTTC. This gives the protein CASSLAPRFSGANVLTF.

This clone appeared a single time. The chain joins TRBV6-2 or TRBV6-3 to TRBJ2-2; TRBD2 matches at 10 bases. With V trimmed by 4 bases and J by 7 bases, 9 bases remained unmatched. CDR1 MNHEY and CDR2 SVGEGT come from the germline V gene. CDR3 length equals 16 residues. The CDR3 region is CASSFRGSGGRGELFF. CDR3 DNA: TGTGCCAGCAGTTTTCGCGGTAGCGGGGGGCGCGGGGAGCTGTTTTTT.

This rearrangement joins TRBV30 to TRBJ1-5, with 12 bases aligning to TRBD1. Germline CDR1 reads GTSNPN; CDR2 reads SVGIG (reference sequence). Trimming at V came to 3 bases and at J to 6 bases, leaving 9 bases not matched to a gene. The CDR3 runs 16 residues. The CDR3 sequence: CAWRGGTGGAGQPQHF. The CDR3, as DNA: TGTGCCTGGAGGGGCGGGACAGGGGGCGCAGGTCAGCCCCAGCATTTT.

The rearrangement links TRBV7-2 to TRBJ1-4; 7 bases map to TRBD1. V lost 1 base to trimming and J lost 8 bases; unmatched junction nucleotides: 10. The germline gives CDR1 SGHTA, CDR2 FQGNSA. The CDR3 loop spans 16 amino acids. The CDR3 region has the DNA TGTGCCAGCAGCTTAGACGGGGCAGGGGGAGGAGAAAAACTGTTTTTT. Residues: CASSLDGAGGGEKLFF.

The chain uses TRBV27 and TRBJ1-6; no definite D call. Trimming took 8 bases from V and 8 from J, leaving 10 bases between them. There are 12 residues in the CDR3. The germline gives CDR1 MNHEY, CDR2 SMNVEV (reference sequence). The CDR3 nucleotides are TGTGCCAGCGGAAACAGAGATTCACCCCTCCACTTT. It encodes CASGNRDSPLHF.

The V gene is TRBV3-1 (or the pseudogene TRBV3-2), the J gene TRBJ1-5; 7 nucleotides agree with TRBD1. Germline trimming cut 1 base from V and 4 bases from J; bases unmatched to any gene: 4. Germline CDR1 is LGHDT and CDR2 is YNNKEL (reference sequence). The CDR3 runs to 15 residues. CDR3 region: CASSQAQGRNQPQHF. CDR3 coding DNA: TGTGCCAGCAGCCAAGCACAGGGGCGAAATCAGCCCCAGCATTTT.

The chain recombines TRBV5-5 with TRBJ2-3; a possible D gene is TRBD2 (6 bases). This CDR3 region has 12 residues. The germline V gene has CDR1 SGHKS and CDR2 YYEKEE (reference sequence). V lost 5 bases, J lost 6 bases, and 10 bases lay in between. CDR3 coding DNA: TGTGCCAGCAGGGAGGGGACGGATACGCAGTATTTT. Amino acid sequence: CASREGTDTQYF.

The chain is built from TRBV7-2 and TRBJ2-3, with 11 bases identical to TRBD2. V lost 1 base to trimming and J lost 6 bases; unmatched junction nucleotides: 6. CDR3 length equals 16 residues. Looked up from germline, CDR1 is SGHTA and CDR2 is FQGNSA. CDR3 loop: CASSLVAGGRIDTQYF. CDR3 nucleotides: TGTGCCAGCAGCTTAGTAGCGGGGGGGCGAATTGATACGCAGTATTTT.

V and J are TRBV7-2 and TRBJ2-7; TRBD2 agrees at 10 bases. Germline V lookup: CDR1 SGHTA, CDR2 FQGNSA. The V gene end was trimmed by 2 bases and the J gene end by 4 bases; junction bases not matched to a gene: 5. The CDR3 totals 15 residues. CDR3 nucleotide sequence: TGTGCCAGCAGCTTAATCCTAGCGGGGGAGTACGAGCAGTACTTC. Translating it yields CASSLILAGEYEQYF. The whole variable domain, filled in from reference TRBV7-2 and TRBJ2-7, reads GAGVSQSPSNKVTEKGKDVELRCDPISGHTALYWYRQSLGQGLEFLIYFQGNSAPDKSGLPSDRFSAERTGGSVSTLTIQRTQQEDSAVYLCASSLILAGEYEQYFGPGTRLTVT.

This clone occurred a few times. V is TRBV5-4 and J is TRBJ2-7; TRBD2 is a possible D gene (6 bases). The V end lost 2 bases, the J end lost 10 bases, and 19 bases lay between the germline ends. Germline V lookup: CDR1 SGHNT, CDR2 YYREEE (reference sequence). This CDR3 has 14 amino acids. CDR3 protein: CASSLGGGTIQQYF. The DNA for the CDR3 is TGTGCCAGCAGCTTAGGCGGAGGGACCATACAACAGTACTTC. The full variable domain, rest sourced from reference TRBV5-4 and TRBJ2-7, is ETGVTQSPTHLIKTRGQQVTLRCSSQSGHNTVSWYQQALGQGPQFIFQYYREEENGRGNFPPRFSGLQFPNYSSELNVNALELDDSALYLCASSLGGGTIQQYFGPGTRLTVT.

The chain joins TRBV7-8 to TRBJ1-6; D uncertain. The germline V gene encodes CDR1 SGHVS and CDR2 FQNEAQ. The CDR3 length is 15 residues. V shed 6 bases and J shed 7 bases, with 16 bases lying between them. This chain's CDR3 is CASSSTVRENSPLHF. The DNA for the CDR3 is TGTGCCAGCAGTTCTACAGTGAGAGAAAATTCACCCCTCCACTTT.

This chain joins TRBV14 and TRBJ2-5; 11 bases align to TRBD1. Looked up from germline, CDR1 is SGHDN and CDR2 is FVKESK. The junction had 6 bases not matched to a gene; V was cut back by 5 bases and J by 10 bases. The CDR3 covers 13 residues. The CDR3 here is CASSTRDRGIQYF. CDR3 nucleotides: TGTGCCAGCAGCACCCGGGACAGGGGGATCCAGTACTTC.

The CDR3 loop reads CASRKTRTATNEKLFF. The CDR3 nucleotides read TGTGCCAGCAGGAAGACCCGGACAGCAACTAATGAAAAACTGTTTTTT. This rearrangement joins TRBV11-1 to TRBJ1-4; a weak D match, TRBD1 (6 bases). The length of the CDR3 is 16 residues. Germline V gene lookup returns CDR1 SGHAT and CDR2 FQDESV (reference sequence). The ends were cut back, 6 bases at V and 0 bases at J, with 14 bases in the middle.

The rearrangement uses TRBV4-3 and TRBJ1-3; 8 nucleotides align to TRBD1. This CDR3 is 19 amino acids long. Trimming removed 1 base from V and 3 bases from J; junction bases left unmatched: 14. The germline CDR1 and CDR2 sequences are LGHNA and YSLEER. Written as DNA, the CDR3 is TGCGCCAGCAGCCAAGTTCTTTCCCCCCGCGACAGGGGTGGAAACACCATATATTTT. It specifies CASSQVLSPRDRGGNTIYF.

The V and J genes are TRBV5-1 and TRBJ2-2; D might be TRBD2 (7 bases). This CDR3 is built from 17 residues. Between the trimmed V and J ends, which lost 1 base and 0 bases, there was a span of 13 bases. CDR1 and CDR2 (germline): SGHRS, YFSETQ. The CDR3 bases are TGCGCCAGCAGCTTGTGGGGCGGGGGCTCGAACACCGGGGAGCTGTTTTTT. Encoded protein: CASSLWGGGSNTGELFF.

The V gene is TRBV13, the J gene TRBJ2-5, with 12 bases lining up with TRBD2. Trimming took 4 bases from V and 5 from J; bases not matched to a gene: 5. CDR1 and CDR2 from the germline V gene are PRHDT and FYEKMQ (reference sequence). This CDR3 is built from 15 residues. The CDR3: CASSSSGGAWETQYF. The DNA for the CDR3 is TGTGCCAGCAGCTCTAGCGGGGGGGCATGGGAGACCCAGTACTTC.

As concerns this clone: Other DNA sequences in the same sample also yield this CDR3. The V call is TRBV13, the J call TRBJ2-7; D perhaps matches TRBD1 (6 bases). V gave up 0 bases and J gave up 2 bases, with 8 bases separating them. The CDR3 totals 14 residues. Germline-derived CDR1 and CDR2 are PRHDT and FYEKMQ (reference sequence). CDR3 sequence: CASSLGQGAYEQYF. DNA of the CDR3: TGTGCCAGCAGCTTAGGACAGGGCGCCTACGAGCAGTACTTC.

J is TRBJ2-5 and V is TRBV6-5, with 10 positions matching TRBD1. V shed 5 bases, J shed 5 bases, and the junction held 8 bases outside the gene matches. Germline values: CDR1 MNHEY, CDR2 SVGAGI. This CDR3 has 15 residues. CDR3 DNA sequence: TGTGCCAGCAGTAAAAGACAGGGGGCAAGGGAGACCCAGTACTTC. Its protein product is CASSKRQGARETQYF.

The V call is TRBV30, the J call TRBJ1-3, with a tentative D call TRBD1 (5 bases). V was pared by 0 bases and J by 2 bases, with 5 bases between. The CDR3 contains 13 residues. The germline CDR1 and CDR2 sequences are GTSNPN and SVGIG (reference sequence). The CDR3 is CAWSVQAGNTIYF. CDR3 nucleotide sequence: TGTGCCTGGAGTGTACAGGCTGGAAACACCATATATTTT.

The J gene is TRBJ2-7, the V gene TRBV2; TRBD1 matches at 7 bases. The J segment lost 0 bases and the V segment lost 6 bases, leaving 5 bases of the junction unmatched. The CDR3 runs to 14 residues. Germline V gives CDR1 SNHLY, CDR2 FYNNEI. The CDR3 region is CASRVGQASYEQYF. The CDR3 nucleotides are TGTGCCAGCAGGGTAGGACAGGCCTCCTACGAGCAGTACTTC.